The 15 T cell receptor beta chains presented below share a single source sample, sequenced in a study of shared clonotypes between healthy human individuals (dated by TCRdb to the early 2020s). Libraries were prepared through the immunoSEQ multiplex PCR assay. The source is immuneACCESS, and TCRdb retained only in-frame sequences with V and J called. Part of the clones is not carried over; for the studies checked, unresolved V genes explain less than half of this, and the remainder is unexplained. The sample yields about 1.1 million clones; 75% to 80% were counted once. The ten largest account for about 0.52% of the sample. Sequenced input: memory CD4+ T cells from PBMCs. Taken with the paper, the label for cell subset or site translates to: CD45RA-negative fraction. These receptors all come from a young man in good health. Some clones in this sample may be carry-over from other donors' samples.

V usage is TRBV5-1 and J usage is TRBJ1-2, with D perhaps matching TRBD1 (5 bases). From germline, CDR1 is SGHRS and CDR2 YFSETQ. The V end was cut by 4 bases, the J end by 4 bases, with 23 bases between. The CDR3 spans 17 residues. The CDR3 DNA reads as TGCGCCAGCAGCAACTATATAAGTGGACGGGGACCCTATGGCTACACCTTC. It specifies CASSNYISGRGPYGYTF.

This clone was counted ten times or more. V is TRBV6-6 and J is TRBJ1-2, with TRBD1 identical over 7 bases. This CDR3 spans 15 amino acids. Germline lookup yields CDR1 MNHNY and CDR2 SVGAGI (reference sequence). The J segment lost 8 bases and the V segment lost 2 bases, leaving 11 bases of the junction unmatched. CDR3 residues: CASSYISEGAQGYTF. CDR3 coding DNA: TGTGCCAGCAGTTACATCTCAGAGGGGGCGCAGGGCTACACCTTC.

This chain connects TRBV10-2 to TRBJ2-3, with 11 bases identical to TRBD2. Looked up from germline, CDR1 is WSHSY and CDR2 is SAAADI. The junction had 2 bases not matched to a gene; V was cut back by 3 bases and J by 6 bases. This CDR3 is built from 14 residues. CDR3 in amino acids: CASSDSGRVDTQYF. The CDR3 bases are TGCGCCAGCAGTGATAGCGGGAGGGTCGATACGCAGTATTTT.

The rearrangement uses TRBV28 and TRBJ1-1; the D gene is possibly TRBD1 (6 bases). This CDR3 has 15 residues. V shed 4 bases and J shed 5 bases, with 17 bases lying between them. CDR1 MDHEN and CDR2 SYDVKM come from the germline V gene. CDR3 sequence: CASSSRKQGGTEAFF. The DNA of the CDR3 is TGTGCCAGCAGTTCCAGGAAACAGGGAGGGACTGAAGCTTTCTTT.

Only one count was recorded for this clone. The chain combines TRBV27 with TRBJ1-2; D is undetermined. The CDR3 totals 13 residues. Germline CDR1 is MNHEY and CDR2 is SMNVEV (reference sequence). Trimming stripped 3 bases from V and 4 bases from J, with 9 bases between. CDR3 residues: CASSFGGSYGYTF. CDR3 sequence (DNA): TGTGCCAGCAGTTTTGGTGGGAGCTATGGCTACACCTTC.

The CDR3 bases are TGCAGCGTTGCAGGACTAGTCACAGATACGCAGTATTTT. Translation: CSVAGLVTDTQYF. The rearrangement links TRBV29-1 to TRBJ2-3, with 7 bases identical to TRBD2. The V and J ends lost 4 bases and 2 bases, in that order; junction bases with no gene match: 3. The CDR3 sequence is 13 residues long. Germline V gene sequence: CDR1 SQVTM, CDR2 ANQGSEA.

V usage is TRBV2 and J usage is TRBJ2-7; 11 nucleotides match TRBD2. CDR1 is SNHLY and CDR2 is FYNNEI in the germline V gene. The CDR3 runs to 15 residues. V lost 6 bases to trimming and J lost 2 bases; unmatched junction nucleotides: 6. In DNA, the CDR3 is TGTGCCAGCAGCGGGACTAGCGGAATTACCTACGAGCAGTACTTC. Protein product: CASSGTSGITYEQYF.

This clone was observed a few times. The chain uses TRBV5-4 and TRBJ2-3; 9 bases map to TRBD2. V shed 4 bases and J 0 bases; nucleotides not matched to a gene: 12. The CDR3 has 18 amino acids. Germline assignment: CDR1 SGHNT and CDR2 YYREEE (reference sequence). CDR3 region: CASSPSLTSGFSTDTQYF. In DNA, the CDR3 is TGTGCCAGCAGCCCCTCATTGACTAGCGGTTTTAGCACAGATACGCAGTATTTT.

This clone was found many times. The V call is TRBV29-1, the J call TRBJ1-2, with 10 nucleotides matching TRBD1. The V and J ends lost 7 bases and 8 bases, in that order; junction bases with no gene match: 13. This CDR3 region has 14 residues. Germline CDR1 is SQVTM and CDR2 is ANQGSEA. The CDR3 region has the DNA TGCAGCGGGACACGACAGGGGGCAAGGTCCGGCTACACCTTC. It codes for CSGTRQGARSGYTF.

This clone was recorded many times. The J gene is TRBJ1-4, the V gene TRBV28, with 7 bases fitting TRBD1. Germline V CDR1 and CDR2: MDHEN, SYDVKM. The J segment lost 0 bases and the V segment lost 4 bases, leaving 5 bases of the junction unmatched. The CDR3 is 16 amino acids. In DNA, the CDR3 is TGTGCCAGCAGTTGGGGACAGACTGCAACTAATGAAAAACTGTTTTTT. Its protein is CASSWGQTATNEKLFF.

CDR3 coding DNA: TGTGCCAGCAGCCAAGATATAGGGACAGGGGGCAATGAGCAGTTCTTC. The encoded protein is CASSQDIGTGGNEQFF. The chain carries TRBV14 and TRBJ2-1; 11 bases are a match to TRBD1. CDR1 SGHDN and CDR2 FVKESK come from the germline V gene. The CDR3 length is 16 residues. V trimming: 0 bases; J trimming: 6 bases; junction bases outside the gene matches: 4.

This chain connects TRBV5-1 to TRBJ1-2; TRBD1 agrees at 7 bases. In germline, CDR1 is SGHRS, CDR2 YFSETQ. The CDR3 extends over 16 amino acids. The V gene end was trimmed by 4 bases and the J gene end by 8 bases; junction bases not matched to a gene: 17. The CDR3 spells CASSETGRGESGGYTF. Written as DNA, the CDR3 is TGCGCCAGCAGCGAGACAGGGAGAGGGGAGAGCGGCGGCTACACCTTC.

The CDR3 reads CAMSPGTYSYEQYF. The CDR3 nucleotides are TGTGCCATGTCTCCCGGGACATACTCCTACGAGCAGTACTTC. V and J are TRBV28 and TRBJ2-7, with a possible D match to TRBD1 (6 bases). Germline lookup yields CDR1 MDHEN and CDR2 SYDVKM. CDR3 size: 14 residues. V was pared by 10 bases and J by 0 bases, with 16 bases between.

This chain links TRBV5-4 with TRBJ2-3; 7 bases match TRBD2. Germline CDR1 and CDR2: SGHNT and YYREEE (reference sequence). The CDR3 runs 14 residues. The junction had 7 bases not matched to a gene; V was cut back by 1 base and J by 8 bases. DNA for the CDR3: TGTGCCAGCAGCTTGAAGCTGGGGGAGGGTACGCAGTATTTT. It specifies CASSLKLGEGTQYF.

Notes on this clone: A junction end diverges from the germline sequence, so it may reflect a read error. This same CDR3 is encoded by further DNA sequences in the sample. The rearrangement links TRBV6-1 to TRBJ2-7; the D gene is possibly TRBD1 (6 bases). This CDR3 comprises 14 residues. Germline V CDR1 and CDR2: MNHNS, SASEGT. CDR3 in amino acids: CASSEEQGVDEQYF. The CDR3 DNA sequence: TGTGCCAGCAGTGAAGAACAGGGTGTCGACGAGCAGTACTTT.